This record concerns one T cell receptor beta chain sequence. Its matching antigen is unknown. The germline V and J ends were trimmed by 4 bases and 7 bases, with 13 bases remaining between them. The germline V gene encodes CDR1 GTSNPN and CDR2 SVGIG (reference sequence). This CDR3 contains 13 residues. The sample originates from a study of T cell responses to AZD1222 COVID-19 vaccine. Study-level findings and limits: The CD4 TCRs associated with vaccination extended across spike and predominated at 160-218 and 743-854. There were repertoire samples only from the period after the peak T cell response. Spike-specific TCRs gained breadth and depth after people received two AZD1222 doses. Regions left unmutated in variants are reportedly the target of nearly half of spike-specific TCRs.

Clones were sequenced by immunoSEQ multiplex PCR, and TCRdb holds only the in-frame ones, with some missing. The sample lists 170,000 or so clones; about nine tenths were seen once. The clonotype originates from an adult in good health. This chain uses TRBV30 with TRBJ1-4; no clear D. The source was peripheral blood, collected on day 0 of AZD1222 vaccination. CDR3 amino acids: CAWNPRSSEKLFF. CDR3 bases: TGTGCCTGGAATCCAAGGTCGAGTGAAAAACTGTTTTTT.